This T cell receptor (beta chain) emerged from a study of regulatory T cells in long-lasting Graves disease. Study overall: Over 5 years on antithyroid drugs plus positive TSH receptor antibodies marked Graves' disease as persistent. Whole-study results and caveats: Examination was confined to peripheral blood, excluding thyroid tissue. Among the persistent patients, 2,741 public clonotypes were shared, more than the 850 to 1,000 shared among new patients. TRBV28, TRBJ1-2 and TRBJ2-5 were favored in persistent disease.

The CDR3 runs 15 residues. Deletions cut 5 bases from V and 1 base from J, with 14 bases between. The sample holds many counts of this clonotype. Antigen unknown. Construction of TCR beta libraries relied on iRepertoire HTBI primers and on Arm-PCR targeting CDR3 regions. One entry per CDR3 protein results from TCRdb running MiXCR on the multiplex PCR reads. The sample has about 470,000 distinct CDR3 sequences; 20% are singletons. Specified time point: persistent/refractory GD, antithyroid drugs over 5 years with positive TRAb. There was RNA extracted from PBMCs, and the TCR library was made from it. The chain is built from TRBV12-3 or TRBV12-4 and TRBJ1-1, with a possible D match to TRBD1 (6 bases). The sequencing used peripheral blood mononuclear cells (PBMCs), collected when the disease was refractory, from a patient treated with antithyroid drugs. The receptor was isolated from a female donor with Graves disease. CDR3 sequence: CASSPTTGPNTEAFF. CDR3 nucleotides: TGTGCCAGCAGTCCAACGACAGGCCCGAACACTGAAGCTTTCTTT.